This T cell receptor (beta chain) was obtained from a study of chemoradiotherapy in HPV16-positive cancers (dated by TCRdb to between 2022 and 2023). As for the study more broadly: Candidate HPV-specific T-cell clones and common TCR motifs were defined by functional T-cell assays performed on cells from a couple of HPV16-positive patients. The study asked whether T-cell immunity to the HPV oncoproteins E6 and E7 changes during chemoradiotherapy and whether this immunity affects survival. The candidate HPV-specific TCRs and motifs were subsequently tracked in TCR repertoires obtained from roughly 90 patients with HPV-related cancers.

Overall results and qualifications from the work: In HPV16-positive patients, expansion of HPV-responsive T cells during chemoradiotherapy was associated with improved recurrence-free survival. The functional definition of HPV-specific T cells came from only two HPV16-positive patients, and the survival association was reported for HPV16-positive patients. Expansion of candidate HPV-specific clones and E7-related TCR motifs was observed in the tumor microenvironment during treatment, whereas no such expansion was observed for non-HPV-specific T cells.

Library prep was done by the immunoSEQ multiplex PCR assay. Not all clones reach the TCRdb copy of this immuneACCESS table, which keeps in-frame sequences only. Checked studies attribute under half of the gap to unresolved V genes and leave the rest unexplained. This sample lists under 20,000 clones; around 77% were detected once. The ten top clones hold about 1.3% of the sample. Notes on this clone: The antigen it recognizes is unknown. No quality values exist for individual bases; no much larger clone is one base distant.

Repertoires were sampled multiple times during chemoradiotherapy, which allowed clonal expansion in the tumor microenvironment to be followed. From its cysteine to its phenylalanine, the CDR3 spans 13 amino acids. The kept DNA is CDR3 alone, 39 bases in frame from the first base. V is pared back by 0 bases and J by 1 base, with 5 bases lying between the germline termini. The CDR1 and CDR2 encoded by the germline V gene are SQVTM and ANQGSEA. Sampling took place from a patient who underwent chemoradiotherapy. This TCR derives from a human donor with HPV-associated anogenital cancer. The rearrangement combines TRBV29-1 with TRBJ2-3; too little of a D gene remains to name it. The CDR3 region reads CSVEDTRTDTQYF. The base sequence is TGCAGCGTTGAAGATACCCGCACAGATACGCAGTATTTT.